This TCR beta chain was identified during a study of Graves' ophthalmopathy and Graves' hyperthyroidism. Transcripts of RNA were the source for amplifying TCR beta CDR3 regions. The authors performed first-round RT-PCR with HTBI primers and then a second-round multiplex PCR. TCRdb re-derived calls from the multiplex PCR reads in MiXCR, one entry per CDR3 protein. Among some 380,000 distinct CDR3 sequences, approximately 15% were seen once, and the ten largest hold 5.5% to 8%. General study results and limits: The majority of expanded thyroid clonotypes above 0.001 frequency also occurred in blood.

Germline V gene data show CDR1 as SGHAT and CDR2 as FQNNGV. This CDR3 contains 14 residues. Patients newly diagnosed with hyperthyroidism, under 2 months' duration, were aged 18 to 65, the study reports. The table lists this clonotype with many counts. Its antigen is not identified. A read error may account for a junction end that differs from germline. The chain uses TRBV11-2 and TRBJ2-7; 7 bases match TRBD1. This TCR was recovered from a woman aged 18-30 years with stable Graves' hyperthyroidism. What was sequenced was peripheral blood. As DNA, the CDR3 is TGTGCCGGCAGCTCCCACAGGGGAAACAGGGAGCAGTACTTC. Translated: CAGSSHRGNREQYF.